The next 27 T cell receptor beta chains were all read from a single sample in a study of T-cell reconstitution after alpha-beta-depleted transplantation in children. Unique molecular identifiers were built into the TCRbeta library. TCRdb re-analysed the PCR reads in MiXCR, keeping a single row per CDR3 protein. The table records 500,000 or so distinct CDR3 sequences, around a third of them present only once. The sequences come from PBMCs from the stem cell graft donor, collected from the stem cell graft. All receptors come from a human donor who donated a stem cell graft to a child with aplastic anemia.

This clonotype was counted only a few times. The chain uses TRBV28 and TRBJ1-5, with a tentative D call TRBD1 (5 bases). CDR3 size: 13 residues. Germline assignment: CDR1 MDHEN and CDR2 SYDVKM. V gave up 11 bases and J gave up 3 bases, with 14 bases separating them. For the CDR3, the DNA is TGTGCCGTCACCGGGGACCTCAATCAGCCCCAGCATTTT. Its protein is CAVTGDLNQPQHF.

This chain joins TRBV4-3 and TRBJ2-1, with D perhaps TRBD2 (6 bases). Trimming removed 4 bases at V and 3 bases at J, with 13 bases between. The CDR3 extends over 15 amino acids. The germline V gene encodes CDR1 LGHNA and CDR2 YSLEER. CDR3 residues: CASSPLASIYNEQFF. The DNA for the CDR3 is TGCGCCAGCAGCCCACTAGCTTCCATCTACAATGAGCAGTTCTTC.

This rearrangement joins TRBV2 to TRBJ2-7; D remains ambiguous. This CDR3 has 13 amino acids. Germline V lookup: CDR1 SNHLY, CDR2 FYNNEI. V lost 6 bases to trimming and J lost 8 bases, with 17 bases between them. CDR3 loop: CASSPSMDQKQYV. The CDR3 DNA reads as TGTGCCAGCAGCCCCTCCATGGACCAAAAGCAGTACGTC.

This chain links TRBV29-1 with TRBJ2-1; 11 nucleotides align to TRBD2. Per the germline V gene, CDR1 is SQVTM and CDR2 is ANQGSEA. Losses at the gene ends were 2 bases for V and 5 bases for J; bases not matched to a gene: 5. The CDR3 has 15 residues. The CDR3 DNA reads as TGCAGCGTTGAACTAACTAGCGGGAGAAACAATGAGCAGTTCTTC. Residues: CSVELTSGRNNEQFF.

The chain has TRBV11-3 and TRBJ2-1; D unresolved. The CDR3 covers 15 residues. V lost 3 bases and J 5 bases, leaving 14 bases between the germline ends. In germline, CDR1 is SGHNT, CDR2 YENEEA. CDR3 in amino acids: CASSLWPSENNEQFF. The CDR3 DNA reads TGTGCCAGCAGCTTGTGGCCGTCGGAGAACAATGAGCAGTTCTTC.

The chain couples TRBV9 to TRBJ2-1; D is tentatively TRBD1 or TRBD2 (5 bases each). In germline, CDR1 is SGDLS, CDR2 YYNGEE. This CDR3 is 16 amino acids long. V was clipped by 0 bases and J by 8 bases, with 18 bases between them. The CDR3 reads CASSVATPGPSDEQFF. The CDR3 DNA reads TGTGCCAGCAGCGTAGCTACCCCGGGACCGTCGGATGAGCAGTTCTTC. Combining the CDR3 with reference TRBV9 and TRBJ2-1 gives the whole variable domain DSGVTQTPKHLITATGQRVTLRCSPRSGDLSVYWYQQSLDQGLQFLIQYYNGEERAKGNILERFSAQQFPDLHSELNLSSLELGDSALYFCASSVATPGPSDEQFFGPGTRLTVL.

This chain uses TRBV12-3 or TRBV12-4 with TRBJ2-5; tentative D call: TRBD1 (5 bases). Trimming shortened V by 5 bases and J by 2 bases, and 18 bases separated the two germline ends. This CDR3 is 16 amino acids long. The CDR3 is CASSHTQYRIQETQYF. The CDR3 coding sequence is TGTGCCAGCAGTCATACCCAATACAGGATTCAAGAGACCCAGTACTTC.

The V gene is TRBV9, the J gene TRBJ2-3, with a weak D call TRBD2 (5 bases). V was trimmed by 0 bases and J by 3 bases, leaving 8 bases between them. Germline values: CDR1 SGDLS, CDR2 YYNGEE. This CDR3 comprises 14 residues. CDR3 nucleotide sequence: TGTGCCAGCAGCGTAGGGGAGTATACAGATACGCAGTATTTT. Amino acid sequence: CASSVGEYTDTQYF. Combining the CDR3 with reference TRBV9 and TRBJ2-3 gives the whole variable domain DSGVTQTPKHLITATGQRVTLRCSPRSGDLSVYWYQQSLDQGLQFLIQYYNGEERAKGNILERFSAQQFPDLHSELNLSSLELGDSALYFCASSVGEYTDTQYFGPGTRLTVL.

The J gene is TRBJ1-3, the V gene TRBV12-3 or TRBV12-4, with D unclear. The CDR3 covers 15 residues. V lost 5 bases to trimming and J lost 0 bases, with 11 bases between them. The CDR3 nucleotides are TGTGCCAGCAGTCCCGAACGGTCCTCTGGAAACACCATATATTTT. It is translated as CASSPERSSGNTIYF.

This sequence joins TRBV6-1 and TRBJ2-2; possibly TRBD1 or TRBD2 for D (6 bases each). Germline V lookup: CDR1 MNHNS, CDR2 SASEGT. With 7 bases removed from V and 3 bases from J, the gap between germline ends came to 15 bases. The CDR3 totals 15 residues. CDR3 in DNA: TGTGCCAGCACTCCGACGGGGGCGGACACCGGGGAGCTGTTTTTT. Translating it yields CASTPTGADTGELFF.

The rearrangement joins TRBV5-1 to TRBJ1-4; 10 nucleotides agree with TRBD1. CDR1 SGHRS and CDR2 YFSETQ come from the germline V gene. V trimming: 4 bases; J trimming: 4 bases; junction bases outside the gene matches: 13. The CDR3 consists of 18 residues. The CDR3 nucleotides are TGCGCCAGCAGCAAGACGACAGGGGGCGACGGAAGTAATGAAAAACTGTTTTTT. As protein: CASSKTTGGDGSNEKLFF.

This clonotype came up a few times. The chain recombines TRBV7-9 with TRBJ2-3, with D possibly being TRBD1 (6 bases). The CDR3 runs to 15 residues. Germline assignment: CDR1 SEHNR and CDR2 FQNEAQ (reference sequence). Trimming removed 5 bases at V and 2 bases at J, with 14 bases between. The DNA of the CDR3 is TGTGCCAGCAGCCCCCCCGGGACATACACAGATACGCAGTATTTT. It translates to CASSPPGTYTDTQYF.

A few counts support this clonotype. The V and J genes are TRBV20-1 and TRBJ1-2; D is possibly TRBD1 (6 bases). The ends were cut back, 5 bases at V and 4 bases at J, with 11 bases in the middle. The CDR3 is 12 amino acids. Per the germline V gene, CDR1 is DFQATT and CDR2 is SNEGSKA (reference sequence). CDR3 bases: TGCAGTGCTCCCCCCAGGGGCTATGGCTACACCTTC. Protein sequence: CSAPPRGYGYTF.

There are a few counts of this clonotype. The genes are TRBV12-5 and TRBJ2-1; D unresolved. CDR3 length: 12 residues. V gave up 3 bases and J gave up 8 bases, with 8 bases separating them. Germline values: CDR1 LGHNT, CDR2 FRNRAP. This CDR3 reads CASGLGVDEQFF. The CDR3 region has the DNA TGTGCTAGTGGTTTAGGTGTCGATGAGCAGTTCTTC.

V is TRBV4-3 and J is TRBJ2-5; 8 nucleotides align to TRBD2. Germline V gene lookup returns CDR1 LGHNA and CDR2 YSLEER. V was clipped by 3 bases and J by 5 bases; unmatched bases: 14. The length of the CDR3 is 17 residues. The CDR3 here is CASSQSLPGLVWETQYF. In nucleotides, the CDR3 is TGCGCCAGCAGCCAGAGCCTCCCGGGACTAGTCTGGGAGACCCAGTACTTC.

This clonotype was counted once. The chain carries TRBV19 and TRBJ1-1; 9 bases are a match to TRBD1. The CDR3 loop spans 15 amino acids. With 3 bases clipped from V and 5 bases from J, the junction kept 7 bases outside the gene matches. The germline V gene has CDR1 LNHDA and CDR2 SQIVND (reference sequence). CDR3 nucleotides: TGTGCCAGTAGTATCCCTCCCGGGACAGGGACTGAAGCTTTCTTT. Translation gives CASSIPPGTGTEAFF. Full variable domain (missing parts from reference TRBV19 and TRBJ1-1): DGGITQSPKYLFRKEGQNVTLSCEQNLNHDAMYWYRQDPGQGLRLIYYSQIVNDFQKGDIAEGYSVSREKKESFPLTVTSAQKNPTAFYLCASSIPPGTGTEAFFGQGTRLTVV.

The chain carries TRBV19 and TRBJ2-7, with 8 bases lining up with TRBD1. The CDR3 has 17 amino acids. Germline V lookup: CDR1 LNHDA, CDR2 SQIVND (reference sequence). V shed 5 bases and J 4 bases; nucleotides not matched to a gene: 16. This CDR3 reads CASSSPQGAAEPYEQYF. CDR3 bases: TGTGCCAGTAGTTCCCCGCAGGGGGCAGCGGAGCCTTACGAGCAGTACTTC.

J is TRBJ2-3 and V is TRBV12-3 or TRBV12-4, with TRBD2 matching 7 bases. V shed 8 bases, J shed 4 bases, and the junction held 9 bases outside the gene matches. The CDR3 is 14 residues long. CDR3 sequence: CASGGREAPDTQYF. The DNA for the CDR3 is TGTGCCAGCGGAGGACGGGAGGCCCCAGATACGCAGTATTTT.

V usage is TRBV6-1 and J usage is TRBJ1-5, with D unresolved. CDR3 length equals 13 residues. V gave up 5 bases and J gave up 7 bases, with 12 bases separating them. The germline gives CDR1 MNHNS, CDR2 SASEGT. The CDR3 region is CASSQRAGQPQHF. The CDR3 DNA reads TGTGCCAGCAGTCAACGCGCCGGCCAGCCCCAGCATTTT.

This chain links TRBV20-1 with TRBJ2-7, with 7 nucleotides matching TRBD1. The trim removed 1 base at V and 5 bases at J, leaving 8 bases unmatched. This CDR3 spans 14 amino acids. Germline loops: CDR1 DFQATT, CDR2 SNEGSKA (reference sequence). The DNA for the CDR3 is TGCAGTGCTAGAGGCCACCTAAGGGGGCACGAGCAGTACGTC. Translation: CSARGHLRGHEQYV.

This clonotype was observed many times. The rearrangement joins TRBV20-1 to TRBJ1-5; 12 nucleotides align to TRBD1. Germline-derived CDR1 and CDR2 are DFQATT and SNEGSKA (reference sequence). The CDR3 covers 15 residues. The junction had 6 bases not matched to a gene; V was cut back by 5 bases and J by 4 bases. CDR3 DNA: TGCAGTGCTCGCCCGGGACAGGGGGCAAATCAGCCCCAGCATTTT. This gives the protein CSARPGQGANQPQHF.

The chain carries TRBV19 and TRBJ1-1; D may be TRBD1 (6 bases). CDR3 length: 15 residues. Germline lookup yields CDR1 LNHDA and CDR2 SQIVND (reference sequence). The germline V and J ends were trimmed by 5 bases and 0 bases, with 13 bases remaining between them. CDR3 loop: CASSGIGQMNTEAFF. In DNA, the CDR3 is TGTGCCAGTAGTGGAATTGGACAGATGAACACTGAAGCTTTCTTT.

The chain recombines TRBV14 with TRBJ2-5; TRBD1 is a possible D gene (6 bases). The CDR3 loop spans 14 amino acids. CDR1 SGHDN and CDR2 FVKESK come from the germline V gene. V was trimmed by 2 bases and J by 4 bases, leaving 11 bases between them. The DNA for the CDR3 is TGTGCCAGCAGCCAATTTGGACAGAGAGAGACCCAGTACTTC. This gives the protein CASSQFGQRETQYF.

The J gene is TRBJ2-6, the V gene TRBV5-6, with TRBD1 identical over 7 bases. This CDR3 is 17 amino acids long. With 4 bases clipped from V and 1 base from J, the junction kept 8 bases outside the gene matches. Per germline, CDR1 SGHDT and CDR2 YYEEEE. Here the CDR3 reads CASSGGQLRSGANVLTF. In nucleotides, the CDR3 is TGTGCCAGCAGCGGGGGACAGTTGAGGTCTGGGGCCAACGTCCTGACTTTC.

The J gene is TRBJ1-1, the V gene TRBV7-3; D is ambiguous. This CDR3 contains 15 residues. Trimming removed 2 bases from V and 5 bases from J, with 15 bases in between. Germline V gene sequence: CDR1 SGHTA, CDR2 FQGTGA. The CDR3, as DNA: TGTGCCAGCAGCTTAGTCAAGGTAGCGGGAACTGAAGCTTTCTTT. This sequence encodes CASSLVKVAGTEAFF.

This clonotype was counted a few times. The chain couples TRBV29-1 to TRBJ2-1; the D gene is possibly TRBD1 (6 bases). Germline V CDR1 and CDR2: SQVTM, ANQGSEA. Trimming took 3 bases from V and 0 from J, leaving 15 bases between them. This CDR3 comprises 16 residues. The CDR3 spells CSVESDRPNSYNEQFF. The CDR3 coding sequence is TGCAGCGTTGAGTCGGACAGACCTAACTCCTACAATGAGCAGTTCTTC.

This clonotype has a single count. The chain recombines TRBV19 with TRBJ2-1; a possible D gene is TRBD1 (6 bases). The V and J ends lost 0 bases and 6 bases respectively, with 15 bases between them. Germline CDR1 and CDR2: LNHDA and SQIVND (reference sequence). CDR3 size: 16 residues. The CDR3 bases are TGTGCCAGTAGTATAGAGACAGGACCTATCACCAATGAGCAGTTCTTC. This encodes CASSIETGPITNEQFF. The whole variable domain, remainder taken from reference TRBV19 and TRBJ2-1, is DGGITQSPKYLFRKEGQNVTLSCEQNLNHDAMYWYRQDPGQGLRLIYYSQIVNDFQKGDIAEGYSVSREKKESFPLTVTSAQKNPTAFYLCASSIETGPITNEQFFGPGTRLTVL.